This T cell receptor beta chain emerged from a study of T cells in Graves' hyperthyroidism and ophthalmopathy. General observations from the study: Stable hyperthyroidism was told apart from ophthalmopathy by a model built on 13 V-J features.

As regards this clonotype: The antigen is unknown.

It was RNA transcripts that yielded the amplified TCR beta CDR3 regions. Primed by the HTBI set, a first-round RT-PCR was run on the TCR CDR3. TCRdb used MiXCR to reprocess the multiplex PCR reads, holding one entry per CDR3 protein. The sample yields more than 500,000 distinct CDR3 sequences, 12% to 15% seen once. Sequencing input: blood. The sequence came from a woman between 40 and 50 years old with Graves' hyperthyroidism.

The CDR3 is CSAEDRSLSYEQYF. CDR3 in DNA: TGCAGTGCGGAAGACAGGTCTCTTTCCTACGAGCAGTACTTC. V is TRBV20-1 and J is TRBJ2-7, with a tentative D call TRBD1 (6 bases). V dropped 6 bases and J dropped 1 base, with 16 bases sitting between them. Germline CDR1 and CDR2: DFQATT and SNEGSKA (reference sequence). The CDR3 loop spans 14 amino acids.